The 28 T cell receptor beta chains below all came from one sample that was sequenced in a study of cytomegalovirus exposure and HLA in healthy donors. The PCR contained 60 Vbeta and 13 Jbeta primers. Assay used: immunoSEQ multiplex PCR; TCRdb lists only in-frame clones, some missing. The table has 110,000 or so clones, roughly 71% seen once; the top ten hold almost 8.5%. Input material: PBMCs. Source of these receptors: a man younger than 35 in good health and CMV-seropositive.

V usage is TRBV5-4 and J usage is TRBJ1-2, with D maybe TRBD1 (5 bases). V lost 0 bases and J lost 3, with 12 bases in between. Germline V gives CDR1 SGHNT, CDR2 YYREEE (reference sequence). The CDR3 has 15 residues. CDR3 amino acids: CASSLGGEADYGYTF. The CDR3 coding sequence is TGTGCCAGCAGCTTGGGGGGCGAAGCAGACTATGGCTACACCTTC.

This clone was observed a few times. The sample carries other DNA sequences with the same CDR3. The chain combines TRBV27 with TRBJ1-6, with D possibly being TRBD1 (6 bases). The V gene lost 0 bases and the J gene lost 10 bases, with 13 bases spanning the gap. The CDR3 is 15 amino acids. From germline, CDR1 is MNHEY and CDR2 SMNVEV (reference sequence). DNA of the CDR3: TGTGCCAGCAGTTTATCGTGGAGGGGGGGATCACCCCTCCACTTT. Its translation is CASSLSWRGGSPLHF.

The genes are TRBV5-4 and TRBJ1-2, with D possibly being TRBD1 (5 bases). Germline V CDR1 and CDR2: SGHNT, YYREEE (reference sequence). The CDR3 totals 16 residues. Trimming stripped 2 bases from V and 1 base from J, with 15 bases between. CDR3 in amino acids: CASSFSRARGNYGYTF. CDR3 nucleotide sequence: TGTGCCAGCAGCTTTTCCCGGGCTAGGGGTAACTATGGCTACACCTTC.

This chain uses TRBV29-1 with TRBJ2-3; 7 positions agree with TRBD1. Germline assignment: CDR1 SQVTM and CDR2 ANQGSEA. The CDR3 has 14 amino acids. V shed 7 bases, J shed 0 bases, and the junction held 7 bases outside the gene matches. The CDR3 here is CSGRTGTSTDTQYF. Here the CDR3 DNA reads TGCAGCGGTCGGACAGGCACTAGCACAGATACGCAGTATTTT.

In its sample, this clone was seen a few times. The J gene is TRBJ2-2, the V gene TRBV7-2, with unresolved D. The germline V gene has CDR1 SGHTA and CDR2 FQGNSA. Trimming removed 2 bases at V and 6 bases at J, with 19 bases between. CDR3 length equals 17 residues. Here the CDR3 reads CASSLRLRPPGPGELFF. DNA of the CDR3: TGTGCCAGCAGCTTAAGGTTGCGGCCCCCTGGTCCCGGGGAGCTGTTTTTT. Looking up the rest from reference TRBV7-2 and TRBJ2-2 gives the full variable domain: GAGVSQSPSNKVTEKGKDVELRCDPISGHTALYWYRQSLGQGLEFLIYFQGNSAPDKSGLPSDRFSAERTGGSVSTLTIQRTQQEDSAVYLCASSLRLRPPGPGELFFGEGSRLTVL.

The chain couples TRBV5-4 to TRBJ1-2; a weak D match, TRBD1 (6 bases). This CDR3 contains 16 residues. Trimming stripped 4 bases from V and 3 bases from J, with 19 bases between. CDR1 SGHNT and CDR2 YYREEE come from the germline V gene (reference sequence). This CDR3 reads CASSPVSGGIDYGYTF. The DNA of the CDR3 is TGTGCCAGCAGCCCAGTGTCTGGGGGCATCGACTATGGCTACACCTTC.

V gene TRBV6-1 combines with J gene TRBJ2-1; 9 nucleotides align to TRBD1. Per germline, CDR1 MNHNS and CDR2 SASEGT. CDR3 length equals 14 residues. V was clipped by 7 bases and J by 9 bases; unmatched bases: 10. The CDR3 here is CASMPTGGWLEQFF. CDR3 sequence (DNA): TGTGCCAGCATGCCTACAGGGGGCTGGCTTGAGCAGTTCTTC.

This clone was counted only a few times. The chain carries TRBV2 and TRBJ1-5, with no clear D. Germline-derived CDR1 and CDR2 are SNHLY and FYNNEI. The CDR3 length is 14 residues. V was clipped by 4 bases and J by 9 bases, with 16 bases between them. CDR3 region: CASSASAGSAPQHF. The CDR3 DNA reads as TGTGCCAGCAGTGCGTCCGCGGGGAGTGCGCCCCAGCATTTT.

V is TRBV5-1 and J is TRBJ1-2, with a possible D match to TRBD1 (6 bases). The germline V gene encodes CDR1 SGHRS and CDR2 YFSETQ. The V end was cut by 4 bases, the J end by 7 bases, with 20 bases between. The CDR3 runs 15 residues. CDR3 sequence reads: CASSTTGLGKLGYTF. In nucleotides, the CDR3 is TGCGCCAGCAGCACGACAGGTCTGGGGAAACTTGGCTACACCTTC.

The chain links TRBV19 to TRBJ1-5, with no clear D. With 3 bases removed from V and 5 bases from J, the gap between germline ends came to 11 bases. The CDR3 is made up of 14 amino acids. CDR1 and CDR2 (germline): LNHDA, SQIVND (reference sequence). The CDR3 loop reads CASSIARMDQPQHF. CDR3 nucleotide sequence: TGTGCCAGTAGTATCGCCAGAATGGATCAGCCCCAGCATTTT.

This clone was seen just once. This chain connects TRBV6-5 to TRBJ1-1, with D possibly matching TRBD1 (5 bases). Trimming left V 7 bases short and J 7 bases short, with 22 bases between. This CDR3 is 15 amino acids long. In germline, CDR1 is MNHEY, CDR2 SVGAGI. The CDR3 DNA reads as TGTGCCAGCAAACAGGAGTACAGGACGGCTTTTGAAGCTTTCTTT. Translation: CASKQEYRTAFEAFF.

The chain uses TRBV5-6 and TRBJ1-1; unclear D gene. This CDR3 comprises 14 residues. The germline CDR1 and CDR2 sequences are SGHDT and YYEEEE. Trimming took 0 bases from V and 11 from J, leaving 17 bases between them. The CDR3 loop reads CASSLGFRGSWAFF. Written as DNA, the CDR3 is TGTGCCAGCAGCTTGGGTTTTCGCGGCAGCTGGGCTTTCTTT.

V gene TRBV5-1 combines with J gene TRBJ1-3, with D possibly matching TRBD1 (5 bases). The CDR3 has 16 residues. V was clipped by 2 bases and J by 0 bases, with 12 bases between them. CDR1 is SGHRS and CDR2 is YFSETQ in the germline V gene. The CDR3 here is CASSLEPTASGNTIYF. The CDR3 nucleotides read TGCGCCAGCAGCTTAGAGCCGACAGCCTCTGGAAACACCATATATTTT.

There are a few counts of this clone. The chain is built from TRBV9 and TRBJ1-1; D is perhaps TRBD1 (6 bases). V was trimmed by 4 bases and J by 6 bases, leaving 16 bases between them. Germline assignment: CDR1 SGDLS and CDR2 YYNGEE. The CDR3 loop spans 14 amino acids. CDR3 DNA: TGTGCCAGCAGCCGAACGGCAGGGGCGTCTGAAGCTTTCTTT. Protein product: CASSRTAGASEAFF.

V is TRBV19 and J is TRBJ1-5, with TRBD1 matching 7 bases. Germline V lookup: CDR1 LNHDA, CDR2 SQIVND (reference sequence). Trimming removed 6 bases from V and 3 bases from J; junction bases left unmatched: 8. The CDR3 runs to 15 residues. CDR3 loop: CASRGDRAPNQPQHF. As DNA, the CDR3 is TGTGCCAGTAGAGGAGACAGGGCGCCCAATCAGCCCCAGCATTTT.

A few counts support this clone. V is TRBV6-6 and J is TRBJ1-4, with 7 bases lining up with TRBD1. Germline-derived CDR1 and CDR2 are MNHNY and SVGAGI (reference sequence). The CDR3 has 15 residues. With V trimmed by 8 bases and J by 2 bases, 8 bases remained unmatched. CDR3 residues: CASGRQGATNEKLFF. The CDR3 nucleotides read TGTGCCAGCGGGAGACAGGGTGCGACTAATGAAAAACTGTTTTTT.

The genes are TRBV14 and TRBJ1-5; D not resolved. Germline CDR1 is SGHDN and CDR2 is FVKESK. The CDR3 consists of 18 residues. Trimming pared 4 bases from V and 0 bases from J, leaving 19 bases between. In DNA form, the CDR3 reads TGTGCCAGCAGCCCCACCCCCCAAGCTCGATATAGCAATCAGCCCCAGCATTTT. This sequence encodes CASSPTPQARYSNQPQHF.

This clone was found a few times. The J gene is TRBJ2-2, the V gene TRBV4-2, with TRBD2 as a possible D gene (6 bases). V was pared by 4 bases and J by 8 bases, with 14 bases between. The germline CDR1 and CDR2 sequences are LGHNA and YNFKEQ. There are 14 residues in the CDR3. CDR3 sequence: CASSPPGGSGELFF. Written as DNA, the CDR3 is TGTGCCAGCAGCCCACCCGGAGGGTCTGGGGAGCTGTTTTTT.

V and J are TRBV10-2 and TRBJ2-5, with D hard to call. The CDR3 runs to 11 residues. CDR1 WSHSY and CDR2 SAAADI come from the germline V gene. V shed 7 bases and J shed 5 bases, with 8 bases lying between them. The CDR3 region has the DNA TGCGCCAGCACCGCGTTGGAGACCCAGTACTTC. Its translation is CASTALETQYF.

The chain uses TRBV4-2 and TRBJ2-7; TRBD1 is a possible D gene (5 bases). Trimming took 0 bases from V and 5 from J, leaving 20 bases between them. Germline assignment: CDR1 LGHNA and CDR2 YNFKEQ. This CDR3 is 17 amino acids long. CDR3 in amino acids: CASSQEIARESLHEQYF. CDR3 nucleotides: TGTGCCAGCAGCCAAGAGATCGCCAGGGAAAGTCTCCACGAGCAGTACTTC.

This clone was found a few times. V is TRBV4-1 and J is TRBJ2-7; tentatively, D is TRBD2 (6 bases). Trimming left V 1 base short and J 2 bases short, with 9 bases between. Germline V gene sequence: CDR1 MGHRA, CDR2 YSYEKL. The CDR3 covers 14 residues. The DNA for the CDR3 is TGCGCCAGCAGCCAAGGGGGGGAAACCTACGAGCAGTACTTC. Translated, it gives CASSQGGETYEQYF.

CDR3 nucleotides: TGTGCCAGCAGCCTTGGAGGTCCAGGTGCCAACACCATATATTTT. Translating it yields CASSLGGPGANTIYF. The chain employs TRBV5-6 and TRBJ1-3; D ambiguous. With 4 bases removed from V and 7 bases from J, the gap between germline ends came to 18 bases. This CDR3 contains 15 residues. Germline V gene sequence: CDR1 SGHDT, CDR2 YYEEEE.

In regard to this clone: At one of its ends the junction is not consistent with the germline gene, which may arise from a read error. V gene TRBV7-9 combines with J gene TRBJ2-3; D call uncertain. Germline V gives CDR1 SEHNR, CDR2 FQNEAQ (reference sequence). The CDR3 contains 12 residues. CDR3 nucleotides: TGTTCCAGCAGCCCTAGCACAGATACGCAGTATTTT. This translates into CSSSPSTDTQYF.

This clone has just a few counts. The chain links TRBV2 to TRBJ1-3, with D unclear. Germline CDR1 and CDR2: SNHLY and FYNNEI. CDR3 length: 13 residues. Between the trimmed V and J ends, which lost 8 bases and 4 bases, there was a span of 12 bases. CDR3 amino acids: CASERVVGNTIYF. The CDR3 nucleotides read TGTGCCAGCGAGAGGGTAGTAGGAAACACCATATATTTT.

The chain has TRBV6-5 and TRBJ2-7, with D tentatively TRBD1 (5 bases). Germline CDR1 MNHEY, CDR2 SVGAGI. The CDR3 consists of 15 residues. The ends were cut back, 0 bases at V and 0 bases at J, with 9 bases in the middle. The chain's CDR3 is CASSYSSGASYEQYF. CDR3 sequence (DNA): TGTGCCAGCAGTTACTCGAGTGGGGCCTCCTACGAGCAGTACTTC.

The V and J genes are TRBV19 and TRBJ2-3; the D gene is possibly TRBD2 (5 bases). Germline V CDR1 and CDR2: LNHDA, SQIVND (reference sequence). The CDR3 runs to 12 residues. With 8 bases removed from V and 9 bases from J, the gap between germline ends came to 15 bases. The CDR3 DNA is TGTGCCAGTTGGCCGGACCCTAGCACGCAGTATTTT. Translating gives CASWPDPSTQYF.

In the case of this clone: At one boundary the junction diverges from the germline segment, which might be a read error. The chain is built from TRBV7-9 and TRBJ2-1; 8 bases agree with TRBD2. Germline V gene sequence: CDR1 SEHNR, CDR2 FQNEAQ (reference sequence). The CDR3 contains 16 residues. The CDR3 DNA is TGTTCCAGCAGCCCTTTTGCGGGGGGCTCCTACAATGAGCAGTTCTTC. Protein sequence: CSSSPFAGGSYNEQFF.

The chain employs TRBV6-1 and TRBJ2-1, with D unclear. The germline V gene encodes CDR1 MNHNS and CDR2 SASEGT. Trimming cost V 3 bases and J 7 bases, with 10 bases left between them. The length of the CDR3 is 13 residues. This chain's CDR3 is CASSELIVNEQFF. CDR3 coding DNA: TGTGCCAGCAGTGAGCTCATAGTTAATGAGCAGTTCTTC.